The 22 T cell receptor beta chains presented below share a single source sample, sequenced in a study of Ad26.COV2.S vaccination and SARS-CoV-2 variants. Method: immunoSEQ multiplex PCR; TCRdb's copy keeps in-frame clones and lacks some. Here the sample spans 360,000 or so clones, about nine tenths being singletons. The treatment denotes: about 20 received Ad26.COV2.S at low or high dose, single or two shots; five or six received placebo; per-sample allocation not given. The samples were gathered on day 63 after the first injection of vaccine or placebo. Sequencing was performed on peripheral blood, taken in a trial of Ad26.COV2.S vaccine versus placebo. These receptor sequences come from a person between 18 and 65 years old who received the Ad26.COV2.S COVID-19 vaccine or a placebo.

The chain couples TRBV18 to TRBJ1-1, with TRBD1 matching 8 bases. This CDR3 spans 16 amino acids. The V and J ends lost 3 bases and 2 bases, in that order; junction bases with no gene match: 8. Germline CDR1 reads KGHSH; CDR2 reads LQKENI. For the CDR3, the DNA is TGTGCCAGCTCACCGTATATGACAGGGGCTAACACTGAAGCTTTCTTT. Translation gives CASSPYMTGANTEAFF.

Of note for this clone: The same CDR3 arises from other DNA sequences in this sample as well. The DNA for the CDR3 is TGTGCCAGCAGCTTAGGGGTCAACACCGGGGAGCTGTTTTTT. The encoded protein is CASSLGVNTGELFF. The rearrangement links TRBV7-9 to TRBJ2-2; D remains ambiguous. Germline CDR1 reads SEHNR; CDR2 reads FQNEAQ (reference sequence). The CDR3 totals 14 residues. V lost 1 base, J lost 2 bases, and 5 bases lay in between.

This chain links TRBV10-3 with TRBJ2-7, with 9 bases fitting TRBD2. Germline V gene lookup returns CDR1 ENHRY and CDR2 SYGVKD. V lost 3 bases to trimming and J lost 7 bases; unmatched junction nucleotides: 10. The CDR3 is made up of 15 amino acids. CDR3 in amino acids: CAISEGIAGEAEQYF. CDR3 nucleotide sequence: TGTGCCATCAGTGAAGGGATAGCGGGAGAGGCGGAGCAGTACTTC.

This sequence joins TRBV12-5 and TRBJ2-4; TRBD2 matches 15 bases. CDR3 length: 15 amino acids. Germline trimming cut 6 bases from V and 8 bases from J; bases unmatched to any gene: 5. Germline V CDR1 and CDR2: LGHNT, FRNRAP. The CDR3 protein is CASGGLAGGADIQYF. DNA for the CDR3: TGTGCTAGTGGGGGACTAGCGGGAGGTGCTGACATTCAGTACTTC.

Here the CDR3 DNA reads TGTGCCAGCAGTTACGCGACAGGGGAGGCAGATACGCAGTATTTT. This codes for CASSYATGEADTQYF. The chain has TRBV6-5 and TRBJ2-3; 8 bases line up with TRBD1. Germline V gene data show CDR1 as MNHEY and CDR2 as SVGAGI. Germline trimming cut 2 bases from V and 4 bases from J; bases unmatched to any gene: 5. This CDR3 comprises 15 residues.

The rearrangement uses TRBV25-1 and TRBJ2-3; TRBD1 agrees at 8 bases. The V segment lost 6 bases and the J segment 5 bases; nucleotides outside the gene matches: 4. Germline V CDR1 and CDR2: MGHDK, SYGVNS. The CDR3 is 13 amino acids. CDR3 region: CASRPTGGDTQYF. The CDR3 region has the DNA TGTGCCAGCAGACCTACAGGGGGAGATACGCAGTATTTT.

The CDR3, as DNA: TGCGCCAGCAGGGACACTAGCGGGTGGTCCTACGAGCAGTACTTC. It specifies CASRDTSGWSYEQYF. The rearrangement uses TRBV5-1 and TRBJ2-7; 9 bases align to TRBD2. The CDR3 sequence is 15 residues long. Losses at the gene ends were 5 bases for V and 1 base for J; bases not matched to a gene: 7. The V gene's germline CDR1 is SGHRS and CDR2 YFSETQ.

The chain joins TRBV7-2 to TRBJ2-1; 10 nucleotides match TRBD2. The length of the CDR3 is 15 residues. The germline gives CDR1 SGHTA, CDR2 FQGNSA. V lost 3 bases to trimming and J lost 9 bases; unmatched junction nucleotides: 8. The CDR3 coding sequence is TGTGCCAGCAGCTTGGCTAGCGGGAGCTCAGGTGAGCAGTTCTTC. Translation gives CASSLASGSSGEQFF.

J is TRBJ2-1 and V is TRBV2; D unclear. Germline values: CDR1 SNHLY, CDR2 FYNNEI. Between the trimmed V and J ends, which lost 8 bases and 3 bases, there was a span of 5 bases. The CDR3 extends over 11 amino acids. The CDR3 region has the DNA TGTGCCAGCGGCAGCTACAATGAGCAGTTCTTC. Its protein is CASGSYNEQFF.

The rearrangement links TRBV11-2 to TRBJ1-1, with D unresolved. V dropped 3 bases and J dropped 0 bases, with 5 bases sitting between them. Germline CDR1 reads SGHAT; CDR2 reads FQNNGV. The CDR3 runs to 13 residues. CDR3 sequence: CASSFMVNTEAFF. DNA of the CDR3: TGTGCCAGCAGCTTCATGGTGAACACTGAAGCTTTCTTT.

The chain has TRBV6-1 and TRBJ2-3; TRBD2 aligns across 8 bases. Germline CDR1 is MNHNS and CDR2 is SASEGT. This CDR3 spans 17 amino acids. V dropped 2 bases and J dropped 2; count of bases not matched to a gene: 9. The DNA for the CDR3 is TGTGCCAGCAGTGAAAGGGTGGCGGGGGGTGTCACAGATACGCAGTATTTT. Its translation: CASSERVAGGVTDTQYF.

This clone was detected only once. The V call is TRBV5-1, the J call TRBJ1-6, with 7 bases matching TRBD1. Germline CDR1 reads SGHRS; CDR2 reads YFSETQ. The CDR3 is 14 residues long. V was pared by 4 bases and J by 7 bases, with 5 bases of the junction left unmatched. DNA of the CDR3: TGCGCCAGCAGCACGGGACAGCAAAATTCACCCCTCCACTTT. Its translation: CASSTGQQNSPLHF. The whole variable domain, filled in from reference TRBV5-1 and TRBJ1-6, reads KAGVTQTPRYLIKTRGQQVTLSCSPISGHRSVSWYQQTPGQGLQFLFEYFSETQRNKGNFPGRFSGRQFSNSRSEMNVSTLELGDSALYLCASSTGQQNSPLHFGNGTRLTVT.

V gene TRBV19 combines with J gene TRBJ2-3; D tentatively reads TRBD1 or TRBD2 (5 bases each). This CDR3 is 13 amino acids long. Between the trimmed V and J ends, which lost 8 bases and 4 bases, there was a span of 13 bases. Germline lookup yields CDR1 LNHDA and CDR2 SQIVND (reference sequence). DNA for the CDR3: TGTGCCAGTGCCTACCGGGACCCAGATACGCAGTATTTT. Residues: CASAYRDPDTQYF. The full variable domain, completed using reference TRBV19 and TRBJ2-3, is DGGITQSPKYLFRKEGQNVTLSCEQNLNHDAMYWYRQDPGQGLRLIYYSQIVNDFQKGDIAEGYSVSREKKESFPLTVTSAQKNPTAFYLCASAYRDPDTQYFGPGTRLTVL.

The gene calls are TRBV20-1 and TRBJ1-1; D unresolved. The CDR3 totals 11 residues. Germline-derived CDR1 and CDR2 are DFQATT and SNEGSKA (reference sequence). V was clipped by 6 bases and J by 6 bases, with 11 bases between them. The chain's CDR3 is CSAPRRPEAFF. In DNA form, the CDR3 reads TGCAGTGCCCCCCGACGTCCTGAAGCTTTCTTT.

The V and J genes are TRBV12-5 and TRBJ2-3; 8 bases map to TRBD2. Trimming removed 4 bases from V and 6 bases from J; junction bases left unmatched: 0. The CDR3 runs to 12 residues. CDR1 is LGHNT, CDR2 FRNRAP, per germline. Written as DNA, the CDR3 is TGTGCTAGTGGTTCGGGGGGGGATACGCAGTATTTT. Its protein is CASGSGGDTQYF.

CDR3 sequence (DNA): TGTGCCAGCAGCTATCAAGGAGTAGGAACCGGGGAGCTGTTTTTT. Encoded protein: CASSYQGVGTGELFF. The rearrangement joins TRBV5-6 to TRBJ2-2; D is unresolved. The CDR3 length is 15 residues. V was cut by 3 bases and J by 5 bases, with 14 bases left in between. CDR1 is SGHDT, CDR2 YYEEEE, per germline.

The rearrangement joins TRBV11-2 to TRBJ2-1; no clear D. The CDR3 length is 16 residues. CDR1 and CDR2 from the germline V gene are SGHAT and FQNNGV. The V end lost 1 base, the J end lost 7 bases, and 17 bases lay between the germline ends. CDR3 bases: TGTGCCAGCAGCTTAGCAGGTAGCCAAGTGGGGAATGAGCAGTTCTTC. This sequence encodes CASSLAGSQVGNEQFF.

This clone was detected many times. The chain couples TRBV30 to TRBJ1-2; weak D call: TRBD1 (5 bases). Germline CDR1 and CDR2: GTSNPN and SVGIG (reference sequence). The CDR3 has 15 residues. V gave up 4 bases and J gave up 5 bases, with 20 bases separating them. In nucleotides, the CDR3 is TGTGCCTGGACCGGAAGGTGGGGGTCCGGGTATGGCTACACCTTC. Its protein is CAWTGRWGSGYGYTF.

The V call is TRBV19, the J call TRBJ2-2; 7 nucleotides align to TRBD2. V lost 8 bases and J lost 3; bases outside the gene matches: 9. CDR1 is LNHDA and CDR2 is SQIVND in the germline V gene (reference sequence). The CDR3 is 15 amino acids. CDR3 sequence reads: CASRRASGDTGELFF. DNA of the CDR3: TGTGCCAGTCGTCGGGCTAGCGGTGACACCGGGGAGCTGTTTTTT. The complete variable domain, with remaining parts taken from reference TRBV19 and TRBJ2-2, reads DGGITQSPKYLFRKEGQNVTLSCEQNLNHDAMYWYRQDPGQGLRLIYYSQIVNDFQKGDIAEGYSVSREKKESFPLTVTSAQKNPTAFYLCASRRASGDTGELFFGEGSRLTVL.

The chain has TRBV7-9 and TRBJ1-5; D remains unclear. With 2 bases removed from V and 4 bases from J, the gap between germline ends came to 3 bases. The germline V gene encodes CDR1 SEHNR and CDR2 FQNEAQ (reference sequence). CDR3 length: 12 residues. This CDR3 is CASSLQNQPQHF. The CDR3 coding sequence is TGTGCCAGCAGCTTACAGAATCAGCCCCAGCATTTT.

This chain links TRBV4-2 with TRBJ2-1, with a tentative D call TRBD2 (5 bases). The ends were cut back, 0 bases at V and 0 bases at J, with 12 bases in the middle. Germline CDR1 LGHNA, CDR2 YNFKEQ. CDR3 length: 17 amino acids. The CDR3 sequence is CASSQDGRESSYNEQFF. Written as DNA, the CDR3 is TGTGCCAGCAGCCAAGATGGTAGGGAGAGCTCCTACAATGAGCAGTTCTTC.

The genes are TRBV7-9 and TRBJ1-2; 7 positions match TRBD1. The V and J ends lost 3 bases and 6 bases, in that order; junction bases with no gene match: 4. The CDR3 is 13 amino acids. Germline CDR1 is SEHNR and CDR2 is FQNEAQ (reference sequence). CDR3 nucleotide sequence: TGTGCCAGCAGCTTGGAGGGGGCAAATGGCTACACCTTC. Its translation: CASSLEGANGYTF.